Listed below are T cell receptor beta chains from one sample, sequenced in a study of T cell changes during pregnancy in multiple sclerosis. The data were produced by immunoSEQ multiplex PCR, yet TCRdb's version contains in-frame clones alone and is incomplete. In the table there are about 31,000 clones, roughly 90% of which are singletons. The sequencing used CD8+ T cells from peripheral blood mononuclear cells, collected in the second trimester of pregnancy. These TCRs come from a female donor with multiple sclerosis, enrolled in a pregnancy study. CDR3s leave out the opening cysteine and the closing phenylalanine or tryptophan.

j_gene: TRBJ2-1; v_gene: TRBV10-1; CDR3aa: ARGPDSEQF
j_gene: TRBJ2-2; v_gene: TRBV19; CDR3aa: ARGDRGDTGELF
j_gene: TRBJ2-1; v_gene: TRBV4-1; CDR3aa: ASSQERDYNEQF
j_gene: TRBJ2-3; v_gene: TRBV5-6; CDR3aa: ASSSPLAGGLRTQY
j_gene: TRBJ1-3; v_gene: TRBV21-1; CDR3aa: ASSKAPSYLGNTIY
j_gene: TRBJ2-5; v_gene: TRBV7-6; CDR3aa: ASSFEAGTQY
j_gene: TRBJ2-7; v_gene: TRBV30; CDR3aa: AWRDRGTYEQY
j_gene: TRBJ2-7; v_gene: TRBV5-5; CDR3aa: ASSLWTGFYEQY
j_gene: TRBJ2-1; v_gene: TRBV4-3; CDR3aa: ASSQGLAGTNEQF
j_gene: TRBJ1-5; v_gene: TRBV7-2; CDR3aa: ASSLVGGPNQPQH
j_gene: TRBJ2-3; v_gene: TRBV14; CDR3aa: ASSPRMAGDPDTQY
j_gene: TRBJ2-7; v_gene: TRBV6-6; CDR3aa: ASRDSRGLAPYEQY
j_gene: TRBJ1-2; v_gene: TRBV11-2; CDR3aa: ASSLYGGPRQSGYT
j_gene: TRBJ2-1; v_gene: TRBV27; CDR3aa: ASSSSGFNNEQF
j_gene: TRBJ2-7; v_gene: TRBV28; CDR3aa: ASSLGPEYEQY
j_gene: TRBJ1-1; v_gene: TRBV6-5; CDR3aa: ASRPQRRNTEAF
j_gene: TRBJ2-7; v_gene: TRBV28; CDR3aa: ASSFIFLGAAQAYEQY
j_gene: TRBJ1-1; v_gene: TRBV11-2; CDR3aa: ATSRGANTEAF
j_gene: TRBJ2-3; v_gene: TRBV5-1; CDR3aa: ASTKEGTDTQY
j_gene: TRBJ2-7; v_gene: TRBV9; CDR3aa: ASSPLGGGYEQY
j_gene: TRBJ2-7; v_gene: TRBV6-5; CDR3aa: ASRPGTSGRYEQY
j_gene: TRBJ2-7; v_gene: TRBV13; CDR3aa: ASSVSGRSHEQY
j_gene: TRBJ2-5; v_gene: TRBV28; CDR3aa: ASSPRDREQETQY
j_gene: TRBJ2-2; v_gene: TRBV4-1; CDR3aa: ASSQGRLAGGLDTGELF
j_gene: TRBJ2-1; v_gene: TRBV27; CDR3aa: ASSLAGWGYNEQF
j_gene: TRBJ2-1; v_gene: TRBV7-3; CDR3aa: ASSPQAGEGREQF
j_gene: TRBJ2-3; v_gene: TRBV28; CDR3aa: ASTVERDPTDTQY
j_gene: TRBJ2-1; v_gene: TRBV10-3; CDR3aa: AISEAEEVNEQF
j_gene: TRBJ2-1; v_gene: TRBV11-3; CDR3aa: ASSPFLGLAGGPIVF
j_gene: TRBJ2-3; v_gene: TRBV19; CDR3aa: ASRPGLAGNTDTQY
j_gene: TRBJ1-2; v_gene: TRBV5-6; CDR3aa: ASSLMRQGDYGYT
j_gene: TRBJ1-1; v_gene: TRBV9; CDR3aa: ASSVGTGKEMNTEAF
j_gene: TRBJ2-7; v_gene: TRBV7-2; CDR3aa: ASSPSAGTLSYEQY
j_gene: TRBJ2-1; v_gene: TRBV7-6; CDR3aa: ASSLNGNEQF